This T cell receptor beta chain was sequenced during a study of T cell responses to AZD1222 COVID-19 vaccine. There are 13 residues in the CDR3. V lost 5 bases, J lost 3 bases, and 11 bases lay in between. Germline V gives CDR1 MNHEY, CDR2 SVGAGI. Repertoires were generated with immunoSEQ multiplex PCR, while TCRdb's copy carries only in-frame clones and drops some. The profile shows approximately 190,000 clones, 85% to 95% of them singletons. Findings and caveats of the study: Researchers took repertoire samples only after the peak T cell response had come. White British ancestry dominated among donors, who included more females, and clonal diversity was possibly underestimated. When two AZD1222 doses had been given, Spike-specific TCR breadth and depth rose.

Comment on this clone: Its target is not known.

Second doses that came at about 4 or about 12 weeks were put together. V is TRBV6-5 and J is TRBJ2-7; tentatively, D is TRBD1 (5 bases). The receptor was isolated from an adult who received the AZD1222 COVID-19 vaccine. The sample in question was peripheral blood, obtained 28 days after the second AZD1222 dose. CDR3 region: CASSRTQGYEQYF. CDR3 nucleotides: TGTGCCAGCAGTCGAACGCAGGGCTACGAGCAGTACTTC.